The clone carrying this T cell receptor (beta chain) was counted only a few times. Its specificity is not known. The V segment lost 0 bases and the J segment 4 bases; nucleotides outside the gene matches: 1. CDR1 SGHRS and CDR2 YFSETQ come from the germline V gene. CDR3 length equals 15 residues. The source of the sample is a study of yellow fever vaccine responses in identical twins. TCRdb re-called the RT-PCR reads with MiXCR, one entry per CDR3 protein. There are about 14,000 distinct CDR3 sequences in the sample; 65% to 85% occur only once, and about 0.7% lies in the top ten. Points from the study as a whole: A vaccine T cell response that seemed partly convergent and partly personalized was reported in twins.

Sequences were derived from T cells from blood (PBMCs), unsorted or a sorted subset (not recorded which), sampled before or after yellow fever vaccination (not recorded which). V gene TRBV5-1 combines with J gene TRBJ2-1, with 10 bases lining up with TRBD1. The source is a woman aged 18-29 years who received the yellow fever vaccine. CDR3 nucleotides: TGCGCCAGCAGCTTGGGGGGACAGGGGTACAATGAGCAGTTCTTC. This gives the protein CASSLGGQGYNEQFF.